The source of this TCR beta chain is a study of graft-versus-host responses after intestinal transplantation. Overall study context: Induction using anti-thymocyte globulin, followed by tacrolimus and steroids for roughly 3 years, was given to all recipients.

Notes on this clone: Its antigen is unknown.

Overall study findings and caveats: The authors found GvH clones in recipient marrow, some appearing first in ileum or blood. Patients with graft-donor T cell macrochimerism had high graft-versus-host to host-versus-graft clonal ratios in allografts. Peak circulating GvH clone levels were associated with early post-transplant HvG declines.

Only in-frame clones appear in the TCRdb table, and some are missing; sequencing was by immunoSEQ multiplex PCR. The data hold about 120,000 clones, with about 94% observed a single time. V shed 10 bases and J 5 bases; nucleotides not matched to a gene: 6. Germline V gives CDR1 ENHRY, CDR2 SYGVKD. CDR3 size: 12 residues. The V gene is TRBV10-3, the J gene TRBJ2-7, with 9 bases fitting TRBD1. This TCR was recovered from a human donor who received an intestinal transplant. The source material was unstimulated CD8+ T cells sorted from spleen or lymph node cells, sampled before intestinal transplant. For the CDR3, the DNA is TGTGCCACCCGGGACAGGGACAACGAGCAGTACTTC. Its translation is CATRDRDNEQYF.